This is a list of T cell receptor beta chains from one sample in a study of shared clonotypes between healthy human individuals. The protocol was immunoSEQ multiplex PCR, while the TCRdb copy is restricted to in-frame clones and leaves out a portion. The data show over 2 million clones, roughly 92% seen once. The sample was naive CD4+ T cells from PBMCs. The receptor source for this set is a man younger than 35 in good health. Some clones in this sample may be carry-over from other donors' samples. The CDR3 runs from the conserved cysteine through the conserved F or W.

J gene | CDR3 length | V gene | CDR3 protein
TRBJ2-3 | 13 | TRBV10-3 | CAIKGSSTDTQYF
TRBJ1-2 | 15 | TRBV5-8 | CASSSYDGRSGGYTF
TRBJ2-5 | 17 | TRBV7-2 | CASSLVFQTTPQETQYF
TRBJ1-3 | 13 | TRBV29-1 | CSGQGSSGNTIYF
TRBJ2-1 | 12 | TRBV30 | CAWSVQYGEQFF
TRBJ2-5 | 14 | TRBV5-1 | CASSSQGASETQYF
TRBJ2-1 | 22 | TRBV4-2 | CASSRRDRGLPGLAGPYNEQFF
TRBJ2-5 | 17 | TRBV7-2 | CASSPTVGANLGGTQYF
TRBJ1-3 | 13 | TRBV5-1 | CASSLVGRNTIYF
TRBJ2-7 | 15 | TRBV28 | CASSLNTGGLNEQYF
TRBJ2-5 | 11 | TRBV6-5 | CASSRQETQYF
TRBJ2-7 | 14 | TRBV2 | CASSSETGLREQYF
TRBJ2-3 | 13 | TRBV25-1 | CASKGGQLDTQYF
TRBJ1-2 | 13 | TRBV30 | CAWSVDGNYGYTF